The source of this T cell receptor beta chain is a study of T cells expressing NK-cell markers (dated by TCRdb to about 2020). Regarding the complete study: About 8 donors provided sorted CD3+CD56+NKG2C+, CD3+CD56+NKG2C- and CD3+CD56-NKG2C+ T-cell subsets, whose TCR beta-chain repertoires were profiled. Seven of the eight sequenced donors were HCMV-seropositive and one was HCMV-seronegative. All eight donors whose samples were sequenced were randomly selected healthy volunteers, three of them men and five women. Illumina HiSeq 2000/2500, MiSeq or NextSeq was used to sequence libraries as 2 x 150 bp reads.

TCRdb records Illumina HiSeq 2000 as the sequencer. TCR beta cDNA libraries were made by 5'RACE template switching that added a universal primer site and unique molecular identifiers. cDNA synthesis was primed from the TCR beta constant segment, followed by two successive PCR amplification steps. Per the original workflow: MIGEC handled demultiplexing of the reads and grouping by UMI, while MiTCR was used to assemble and quantify clonotypes. To exclude erroneous sequences, only TCR cDNA sequences supported by at least two reads were retained. The tcR package was used for downstream repertoire analysis, and clonotypes were matched between fractions using CDR3 nucleotide sequence together with V segment. VDJmatch was used to annotate antigen specificity against VDJdb, with one amino acid substitution allowed in CDR3. TCRdb reprocessed the sequencing reads and holds a single record per CDR3 protein sequence, with no DNA. Clone size and V and J calls follow TCRdb, not the original study. This sample's table carries 200,000 to 300,000 distinct CDR3 sequences. Roughly 0.4% of the sample lies in the top ten.

HCMV-specific IgG was detected in serum with a commercial ELISA kit to determine HCMV serostatus. Peripheral blood mononuclear cells were isolated from blood by Ficoll density gradient centrifugation. About this clonotype itself: This clone's antigen is unknown.

Results and caveats for the whole study, not just this receptor: In more than five donors, the dominant CD3+CD56+NKG2C+ clonotypes were found to rank among the top 10 CD8+ clonotypes and to make up roughly 1.0-7.0% of CD8+ T cells. Whether the expanded NKG2C-expressing T cell clones were specific for HCMV antigens was left unclear. Those dominant clonotypes were again the most abundant among CD3+CD56-NKG2C+ cells in a few donors, at roughly 28.3-60.1%.

Via the germline V gene, CDR1 is SGHAT and CDR2 FQNNGV. From the cysteine up to the phenylalanine, the CDR3 has a length of 17 residues. The DNA sequence is not available. Sequenced material: blood T cells: a sorted CD56 or NKG2C T cell subset, CD4+ or CD8+ T cells, or bulk PBMC T cells (not recorded which). The sequence links TRBV11-2 to TRBJ2-1; the D gene TCRdb calls, TRBD1, cannot be checked with no DNA. This TCR was sampled from a man aged 18 to 29 in good health. Donor details come from another sample of the same person, matched by shared clones. The CDR3 protein is CASSAYRGRSSYNEQFF.